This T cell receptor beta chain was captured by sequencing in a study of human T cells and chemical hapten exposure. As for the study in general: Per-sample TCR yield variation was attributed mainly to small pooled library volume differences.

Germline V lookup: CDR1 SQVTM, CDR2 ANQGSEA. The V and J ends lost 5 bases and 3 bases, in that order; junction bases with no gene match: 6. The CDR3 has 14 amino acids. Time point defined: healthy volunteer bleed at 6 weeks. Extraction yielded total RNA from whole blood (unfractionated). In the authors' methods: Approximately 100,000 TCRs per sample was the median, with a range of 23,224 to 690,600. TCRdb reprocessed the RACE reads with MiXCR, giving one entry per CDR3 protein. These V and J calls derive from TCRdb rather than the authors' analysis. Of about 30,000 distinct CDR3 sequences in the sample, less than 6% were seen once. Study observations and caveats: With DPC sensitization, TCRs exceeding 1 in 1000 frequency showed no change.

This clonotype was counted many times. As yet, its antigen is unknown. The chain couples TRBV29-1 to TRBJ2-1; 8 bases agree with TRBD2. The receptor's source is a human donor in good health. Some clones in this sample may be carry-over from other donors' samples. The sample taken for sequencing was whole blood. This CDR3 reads CSVHSGKNYNEQFF. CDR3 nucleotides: TGCAGCGTTCATAGCGGGAAAAACTACAATGAGCAGTTCTTC.